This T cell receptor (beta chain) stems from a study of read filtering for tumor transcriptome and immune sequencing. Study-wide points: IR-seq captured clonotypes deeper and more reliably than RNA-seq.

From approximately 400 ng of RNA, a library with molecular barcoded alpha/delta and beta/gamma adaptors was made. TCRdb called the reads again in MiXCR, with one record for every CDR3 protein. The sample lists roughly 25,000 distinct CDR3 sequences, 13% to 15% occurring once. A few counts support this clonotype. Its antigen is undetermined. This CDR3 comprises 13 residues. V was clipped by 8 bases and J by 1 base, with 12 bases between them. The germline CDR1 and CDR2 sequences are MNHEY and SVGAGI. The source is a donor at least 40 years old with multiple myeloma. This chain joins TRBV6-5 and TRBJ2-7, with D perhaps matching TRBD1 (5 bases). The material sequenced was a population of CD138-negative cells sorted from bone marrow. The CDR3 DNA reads TGTGCCAGCCGGCCCACAGGTTCCTACGAGCAGTACTTC. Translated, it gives CASRPTGSYEQYF.